A single sample is the source of the 21 T cell receptor beta chains below, sequenced in a study of CD8+ T cells in alopecia areata. The sequencing template was cDNA reverse transcribed from extracted RNA. The table came from immunoSEQ multiplex PCR; TCRdb's copy has only in-frame clones and leaves some out. Of fewer than 150,000 clones in the sample, about 61% were seen once. Regarding treatment: oral pan-JAK inhibitor, 5-10 mg twice daily. The source material was CD8+ T cells sorted from blood, sampled at week 4, from a patient treated with tofacitinib. These receptors were obtained from a human donor with alopecia areata.

This clone was seen ten or more times. The CDR3 sequence is CASTRGGYTEAFF. The DNA for the CDR3 is TGTGCCAGCACGAGGGGCGGATACACTGAAGCTTTCTTT. The rearrangement joins TRBV6-5 to TRBJ1-1; D might be TRBD1 (5 bases). The CDR3 has 13 residues. The germline CDR1 and CDR2 sequences are MNHEY and SVGAGI. Trimming took 7 bases from V and 3 from J, leaving 12 bases between them.

The CDR3: CASSERTGVFTDTQYF. The DNA for the CDR3 is TGTGCCAGCAGTGAACGGACAGGGGTATTCACAGATACGCAGTATTTT. The J gene is TRBJ2-3, the V gene TRBV28; 9 positions match TRBD1. J gave up 2 bases and V 5 bases, and 8 bases lay outside the gene matches. Germline V lookup: CDR1 MDHEN, CDR2 SYDVKM. This CDR3 comprises 16 residues.

J is TRBJ2-5 and V is TRBV29-1; D remains unclear. The CDR3 runs to 13 residues. Germline assignment: CDR1 SQVTM and CDR2 ANQGSEA. V shed 4 bases and J shed 0 bases, with 9 bases lying between them. The CDR3 spells CSVVSSYQETQYF. The DNA of the CDR3 is TGCAGCGTTGTCAGTAGTTACCAAGAGACCCAGTACTTC.

The chain is built from TRBV27 and TRBJ1-6; 8 nucleotides line up with TRBD1. The CDR3 extends over 13 amino acids. Germline trimming cut 5 bases from V and 7 bases from J; bases unmatched to any gene: 1. CDR1 is MNHEY, CDR2 SMNVEV, per germline (reference sequence). CDR3 protein: CASSRQGNSPLHF. The CDR3 DNA sequence: TGTGCCAGCAGTAGACAGGGGAATTCACCCCTCCACTTT.

The chain joins TRBV28 to TRBJ2-7; D assignment may be TRBD1 or TRBD2 (5 bases each). This CDR3 contains 15 residues. The V end was cut by 6 bases, the J end by 4 bases, with 19 bases between. CDR1 and CDR2 (germline): MDHEN, SYDVKM. The CDR3 DNA is TGTGCCAGCAGCTTAGAGGGAACAGGTGGTTACGAGCAGTACTTC. This codes for CASSLEGTGGYEQYF.

V usage is TRBV30 and J usage is TRBJ1-4; D gene unclear. The CDR3 contains 14 residues. Germline V gene lookup returns CDR1 GTSNPN and CDR2 SVGIG (reference sequence). The germline V and J ends were trimmed by 8 bases and 3 bases, with 16 bases remaining between them. CDR3 in DNA: TGTGCCGTGGGAGCAGAGAGAGCTAATGAAAAACTGTTTTTT. It encodes CAVGAERANEKLFF.

Written as DNA, the CDR3 is TGTGCCAGCAGGGGGTTGGGACTAGCCGCAGATACGCAGTATTTT. As protein: CASRGLGLAADTQYF. This chain links TRBV27 with TRBJ2-3, with 9 bases aligning to TRBD2. Germline-derived CDR1 and CDR2 are MNHEY and SMNVEV (reference sequence). The V and J ends lost 6 bases and 4 bases, in that order; junction bases with no gene match: 8. The CDR3 totals 15 residues.

The rearrangement joins TRBV15 to TRBJ1-1; unclear D gene. Between the trimmed V and J ends, which lost 9 bases and 0 bases, there was a span of 11 bases. Per the germline V gene, CDR1 is LNHNV and CDR2 is YYDKDF (reference sequence). CDR3 size: 13 residues. The CDR3 bases are TGTGCCACTGGGCCGGTTATGAACACTGAAGCTTTCTTT. Its protein is CATGPVMNTEAFF. Based on the CDR3 plus reference TRBV15 and TRBJ1-1, the full variable domain is DAMVIQNPRYQVTQFGKPVTLSCSQTLNHNVMYWYQQKSSQAPKLLFHYYDKDFNNEADTPDNFQSRRPNTSFCFLDIRSPGLGDTAMYLCATGPVMNTEAFFGQGTRLTVV.

The chain uses TRBV11-2 and TRBJ2-1, with 12 bases matching TRBD2. Trimming cost V 4 bases and J 9 bases; bases outside gene matches: 13. The CDR3 is made up of 17 amino acids. Germline-derived CDR1 and CDR2 are SGHAT and FQNNGV. Here the CDR3 DNA reads TGTGCCAGCAGCTCCAACCTAGCGGGGGGGCTGGTGGGTGAGCAGTTCTTC. Translation gives CASSSNLAGGLVGEQFF.

The V gene is TRBV5-6, the J gene TRBJ2-3; no clear D. V was shortened by 1 base and J by 2 bases, with 2 bases between the two germline ends. CDR3 length: 12 amino acids. In germline, CDR1 is SGHDT, CDR2 YYEEEE. CDR3 in amino acids: CASSLNTDTQYF. For the CDR3, the DNA is TGTGCCAGCAGCTTGAACACAGATACGCAGTATTTT.

The V gene is TRBV30, the J gene TRBJ1-2; the D gene is possibly TRBD1 (5 bases). The CDR3 sequence is 13 residues long. Germline lookup yields CDR1 GTSNPN and CDR2 SVGIG (reference sequence). The V and J ends lost 4 bases and 2 bases respectively, with 11 bases between them. The DNA for the CDR3 is TGTGCCTGGAACCCAGGGACCAACTATGGCTACACCTTC. Its protein product is CAWNPGTNYGYTF.

This clone was seen only a few times. V and J are TRBV7-2 and TRBJ2-3; D gene uncertain. CDR1 is SGHTA and CDR2 is FQGNSA in the germline V gene. The CDR3 runs 14 residues. V shed 6 bases and J shed 0 bases, with 10 bases lying between them. The CDR3 region is CASSPATSTDTQYF. CDR3 coding DNA: TGTGCCAGCAGTCCGGCCACTAGCACAGATACGCAGTATTTT.

This clone appeared a few times. This chain uses TRBV27 with TRBJ1-1; D might be TRBD1 (6 bases). This CDR3 has 14 residues. Trimming removed 5 bases from V and 2 bases from J, with 12 bases in between. The germline V gene encodes CDR1 MNHEY and CDR2 SMNVEV (reference sequence). The CDR3 reads CASSPLDSNTEAFF. The CDR3 nucleotides are TGTGCCAGCAGTCCCTTGGACAGTAACACTGAAGCTTTCTTT.

The chain uses TRBV5-1 and TRBJ1-4, with TRBD1 identical over 11 bases. Germline CDR1 SGHRS, CDR2 YFSETQ. J lost 8 bases, V lost 4 bases, and 7 bases had no gene match. The CDR3 contains 15 residues. Written as DNA, the CDR3 is TGCGCCAGCAGCCTGGGACAGGGGGAGATCGAAAAACTGTTTTTT. It encodes CASSLGQGEIEKLFF.

The chain's CDR3 is CASSRIGSDTQYF. In DNA, the CDR3 is TGCGCCAGCAGCCGGATCGGTTCAGATACGCAGTATTTT. The J gene is TRBJ2-3, the V gene TRBV4-1; unclear D gene. Between the trimmed V and J ends, which lost 4 bases and 4 bases, there was a span of 9 bases. The germline CDR1 and CDR2 sequences are MGHRA and YSYEKL. This CDR3 comprises 13 residues.

The V gene is TRBV30, the J gene TRBJ1-2, with D possibly being TRBD1 (6 bases). The length of the CDR3 is 15 residues. CDR1 and CDR2 (germline): GTSNPN, SVGIG (reference sequence). The V and J ends lost 0 bases and 8 bases respectively, with 19 bases between them. The CDR3: CAWSVFAGDGRGYTF. The CDR3, as DNA: TGTGCCTGGAGTGTATTCGCAGGGGACGGGCGAGGCTACACCTTC.

This clone was seen a few times. The V and J genes are TRBV12-5 and TRBJ1-1; TRBD1 is a possible D gene (5 bases). Trimming took off 3 bases at V and 2 bases at J, with 10 bases between the two ends. The CDR3 runs 14 residues. Germline assignment: CDR1 LGHNT and CDR2 FRNRAP. The CDR3 sequence: CASGFTGTNTEAFF. The CDR3 bases are TGTGCTAGTGGTTTTACCGGGACTAACACTGAAGCTTTCTTT.

The CDR3 is CASRSGPRDEAFF. The CDR3 bases are TGTGCCAGCAGATCAGGCCCTCGAGACGAAGCTTTCTTT. V gene TRBV27 combines with J gene TRBJ1-1; D is unclear. The CDR3 extends over 13 amino acids. V lost 6 bases and J lost 8, with 16 bases in between. Germline CDR1 reads MNHEY; CDR2 reads SMNVEV (reference sequence).

Only a few counts were recorded for this clone. The chain has TRBV30 and TRBJ1-2; D possibly corresponds to TRBD1 (6 bases). The CDR3 has 16 residues. The germline CDR1 and CDR2 sequences are GTSNPN and SVGIG (reference sequence). Trimming removed 3 bases from V and 0 bases from J, with 17 bases in between. CDR3 protein: CAWSVPWTASNYGYTF. Written as DNA, the CDR3 is TGTGCCTGGAGCGTACCCTGGACAGCATCTAACTATGGCTACACCTTC.

The V and J genes are TRBV9 and TRBJ2-5; D possibly uses TRBD1 or TRBD2 (5 bases each). CDR3 length: 15 amino acids. Trimming left V 0 bases short and J 3 bases short, with 12 bases between. Germline values: CDR1 SGDLS, CDR2 YYNGEE. As DNA, the CDR3 is TGTGCCAGCAGCGTAGCGGGGCAGGAGGAAGAGACCCAGTACTTC. Translated, it gives CASSVAGQEEETQYF.

This clone was detected a few times. The gene calls are TRBV7-6 and TRBJ2-3, with 12 bases aligning to TRBD2. Trimming removed 4 bases from V and 4 bases from J; junction bases left unmatched: 0. CDR3 length equals 14 residues. CDR1 is SGHVS and CDR2 is FNYEAQ in the germline V gene. DNA of the CDR3: TGTGCCAGCAGCTCTAGCGGGGGGGCAGATACGCAGTATTTT. Its translation is CASSSSGGADTQYF.